Each of the 23 T cell receptor beta chains below was sequenced from the same sample in a study of control samples from healthy donors and cancer patients. TCRdb keeps only in-frame clones here, not all; method: immunoSEQ multiplex PCR. This sample has about 120,000 clones, with about 89% found just once. Sequenced material: blood. Receptor source: a woman aged 18-29 years in good health.

The J gene is TRBJ2-7, the V gene TRBV28; 10 bases align to TRBD2. The V segment lost 5 bases and the J segment 3 bases; nucleotides outside the gene matches: 4. The CDR3 consists of 14 residues. Germline values: CDR1 MDHEN, CDR2 SYDVKM. The CDR3 coding sequence is TGTGCCAGCAGTCGACTAGCGGGCGGCTACGAGCAGTACTTC. Protein product: CASSRLAGGYEQYF.

Remarks on this clone: Other DNA sequences within the sample encode an identical CDR3. The rearrangement uses TRBV19 and TRBJ2-7, with no clear D. From germline, CDR1 is LNHDA and CDR2 SQIVND (reference sequence). Trimming removed 5 bases at V and 2 bases at J, with 10 bases between. The CDR3 runs to 13 residues. CDR3 nucleotides: TGTGCCAGTAGTCGGTCCCTCGCCTACGAGCAGTACTTC. As protein: CASSRSLAYEQYF.

V gene TRBV4-3 combines with J gene TRBJ2-3, with D maybe TRBD2 (7 bases). The CDR3 covers 16 residues. V lost 3 bases and J lost 3, with 16 bases in between. Germline V CDR1 and CDR2: LGHNA, YSLEER. Written as DNA, the CDR3 is TGCGCCAGCAGCCACCGAGGGGGGAGGGGGACAGATACGCAGTATTTT. The encoded protein is CASSHRGGRGTDTQYF.

This chain uses TRBV30 with TRBJ2-7; TRBD2 matches at 14 bases. V lost 1 base to trimming and J lost 7 bases; unmatched junction nucleotides: 6. The CDR3 has 15 residues. Germline assignment: CDR1 GTSNPN and CDR2 SVGIG (reference sequence). The CDR3: CAWSAGTSGSREQYF. The CDR3 coding sequence is TGTGCCTGGAGTGCCGGGACTAGCGGGAGTCGAGAGCAGTACTTC.

This chain joins TRBV9 and TRBJ2-1; D perhaps matches TRBD1 (5 bases). CDR1 is SGDLS and CDR2 is YYNGEE in the germline V gene. V was cut by 0 bases and J by 5 bases, with 12 bases left in between. The CDR3 length is 15 residues. DNA for the CDR3: TGTGCCAGCAGCGTAGGCCAGGGAATCGACAATGAGCAGTTCTTC. Its translation: CASSVGQGIDNEQFF.

This chain connects TRBV5-6 to TRBJ2-7; 9 nucleotides line up with TRBD1. V gave up 4 bases and J gave up 5 bases; unmatched junction bases: 7. CDR1 is SGHDT, CDR2 YYEEEE, per germline. The CDR3 covers 14 residues. The DNA for the CDR3 is TGTGCCAGCAGCCCCGGGACAGGGTCCCACGAGCAGTACTTC. It yields the protein CASSPGTGSHEQYF.

This rearrangement joins TRBV7-9 to TRBJ2-1; the D gene is possibly TRBD2 (5 bases). Germline V CDR1 and CDR2: SEHNR, FQNEAQ (reference sequence). CDR3 length equals 13 residues. The V and J ends lost 2 bases and 9 bases respectively, with 11 bases between them. This CDR3 reads CASSLFTAGEQFF. The DNA of the CDR3 is TGTGCCAGCAGCTTATTTACGGCGGGTGAGCAGTTCTTC.

V gene TRBV5-4 combines with J gene TRBJ2-2; possibly TRBD2 for D (5 bases). V was pared by 4 bases and J by 1 base, with 14 bases between. Per germline, CDR1 SGHNT and CDR2 YYREEE (reference sequence). The CDR3 runs to 16 residues. The CDR3 is CASSPTSGMNTGELFF. The CDR3 coding sequence is TGTGCCAGCAGCCCGACGAGCGGCATGAACACCGGGGAGCTGTTTTTT.

With regard to this clone: This sample also contains other DNA sequences that code for the same CDR3. The V and J genes are TRBV7-2 and TRBJ2-2; the match to TRBD2 covers 7 bases. CDR1 and CDR2 from the germline V gene are SGHTA and FQGNSA. J was trimmed by 6 bases and V by 1 base; bases with no gene match: 2. The length of the CDR3 is 14 residues. The CDR3 DNA sequence: TGTGCCAGCAGCTTAGTTGGGGGGGCCGGGGAGCTGTTTTTT. This translates into CASSLVGGAGELFF.

Concerning this clone itself: Other DNA sequences in this sample translate to the same CDR3. The J gene is TRBJ2-7, the V gene TRBV27; D possibly uses TRBD1 or TRBD2 (5 bases each). Germline values: CDR1 MNHEY, CDR2 SMNVEV (reference sequence). CDR3 length: 14 amino acids. V lost 2 bases to trimming and J lost 1 base, with 9 bases between them. The CDR3 DNA sequence: TGTGCCAGCAGTTTAAGGGGACGGTCCTACGAGCAGTACTTC. This encodes CASSLRGRSYEQYF.

This clone has a single count. This sequence joins TRBV7-2 and TRBJ2-1; D ambiguous. In germline, CDR1 is SGHTA, CDR2 FQGNSA. The CDR3 has 13 amino acids. Trimming shortened V by 1 base and J by 10 bases, and 11 bases separated the two germline ends. The CDR3 sequence is CASSLEEAMEQFF. CDR3 nucleotides: TGTGCCAGCAGCTTAGAAGAGGCAATGGAGCAGTTCTTC.

CDR3 DNA sequence: TGTGCCAGCAGCCTAGAACCAGCGGGAGGCACTTGGTACTTC. Translation: CASSLEPAGGTWYF. This chain links TRBV7-3 with TRBJ2-7; the match to TRBD2 covers 9 bases. V shed 5 bases and J 12 bases; nucleotides not matched to a gene: 14. The CDR3 is 14 residues long. Germline CDR1 is SGHTA and CDR2 is FQGTGA.

This rearrangement joins TRBV9 to TRBJ1-1; 7 positions match TRBD1. V trimming: 3 bases; J trimming: 4 bases; junction bases outside the gene matches: 3. This CDR3 region has 13 residues. Germline lookup yields CDR1 SGDLS and CDR2 YYNGEE. The CDR3 bases are TGTGCCAGCAGCGCGACAGGGTTCACTGAAGCTTTCTTT. As protein: CASSATGFTEAFF.

The chain employs TRBV2 and TRBJ1-2; D is uncertain. The CDR3 covers 14 residues. Per germline, CDR1 SNHLY and CDR2 FYNNEI. The V and J ends lost 7 bases and 8 bases respectively, with 20 bases between them. The CDR3 bases are TGTGCCAGCACCCACCGGACCCAAGTTTGGGGCTACACCTTC. This encodes CASTHRTQVWGYTF.

The J gene is TRBJ1-4, the V gene TRBV28; no clear D. Germline assignment: CDR1 MDHEN and CDR2 SYDVKM. V was pared by 1 base and J by 3 bases, with 9 bases between. This CDR3 is 15 amino acids long. The CDR3 region has the DNA TGTGCCAGCAGTTTATCAGAGCTCTCTAATGAAAAACTGTTTTTT. Its translation is CASSLSELSNEKLFF.

The V call is TRBV24-1, the J call TRBJ1-1; D unclear. V lost 10 bases, J lost 6 bases, and 14 bases lay in between. Germline V CDR1 and CDR2: KGHDR, SFDVKD. This CDR3 region has 12 residues. The CDR3 sequence: CATSKAGSEAFF. DNA of the CDR3: TGTGCCACGAGCAAAGCTGGGTCTGAAGCTTTCTTT.

J is TRBJ1-1 and V is TRBV6-5; no definite D call. The CDR3 has 14 amino acids. The V end lost 6 bases, the J end lost 8 bases, and 19 bases lay between the germline ends. CDR1 is MNHEY, CDR2 SVGAGI, per germline. The CDR3 coding sequence is TGTGCCAGCAGGCAGACTTCCAAAAACATGGAAGCTTTCTTT. Amino acid sequence: CASRQTSKNMEAFF.

The genes are TRBV27 and TRBJ2-1; possibly TRBD1 or TRBD2 for D (6 bases each). This CDR3 is built from 17 residues. The germline gives CDR1 MNHEY, CDR2 SMNVEV (reference sequence). V gave up 1 base and J gave up 2 bases, with 15 bases separating them. Here the CDR3 reads CASSLLGAGPAYNEQFF. CDR3 nucleotide sequence: TGTGCCAGCAGTTTATTGGGGGCGGGGCCGGCCTACAATGAGCAGTTCTTC.

This clone was counted a few times. The chain joins TRBV7-9 to TRBJ2-7; D is unclear. This CDR3 is 13 amino acids long. The germline V gene has CDR1 SEHNR and CDR2 FQNEAQ (reference sequence). With 1 base removed from V and 2 bases from J, the gap between germline ends came to 6 bases. This CDR3 is CASSLEGPYEQYF. The CDR3 DNA is TGTGCCAGCAGCTTAGAGGGCCCCTACGAGCAGTACTTC.

This clone occurred once. The V call is TRBV27, the J call TRBJ1-1, with D perhaps matching TRBD1 (6 bases). The germline CDR1 and CDR2 sequences are MNHEY and SMNVEV (reference sequence). Trimming took off 5 bases at V and 0 bases at J, with 10 bases between the two ends. The CDR3 extends over 14 amino acids. CDR3: CASSLGDMNTEAFF. In DNA, the CDR3 is TGTGCCAGCAGTCTGGGGGACATGAACACTGAAGCTTTCTTT.

The genes are TRBV23-1 and TRBJ2-2; no reliable D call. TRBV23-1 is annotated as an ORF whose role is uncertain. The CDR3 has 17 residues. V lost 0 bases to trimming and J lost 1 base, with 12 bases between them. The CDR3, as DNA: TGCGCCAGCAGTCAATCTATTCCGGAGCTGAACACCGGGGAGCTGTTTTTT. Translated: CASSQSIPELNTGELFF.

The chain couples TRBV4-3 to TRBJ2-1, with D possibly being TRBD1 (6 bases). The CDR3 covers 14 residues. Deletions cut 3 bases from V and 7 bases from J, with 13 bases between. The germline V gene has CDR1 LGHNA and CDR2 YSLEER. Here the CDR3 DNA reads TGCGCCAGCAGCCACGATCGGACAGCTAATGAGCAGTTCTTC. This translates into CASSHDRTANEQFF.

The V and J genes are TRBV4-2 and TRBJ2-5; the match to TRBD2 covers 14 bases. V trimming: 1 base; J trimming: 4 bases; junction bases outside the gene matches: 5. Germline loops: CDR1 LGHNA, CDR2 YNFKEQ. The CDR3 has 17 residues. In DNA form, the CDR3 reads TGTGCCAGCAGCCAAGGACTAGCGGGGGGGTATGGAGAGACCCAGTACTTC. Translating gives CASSQGLAGGYGETQYF.